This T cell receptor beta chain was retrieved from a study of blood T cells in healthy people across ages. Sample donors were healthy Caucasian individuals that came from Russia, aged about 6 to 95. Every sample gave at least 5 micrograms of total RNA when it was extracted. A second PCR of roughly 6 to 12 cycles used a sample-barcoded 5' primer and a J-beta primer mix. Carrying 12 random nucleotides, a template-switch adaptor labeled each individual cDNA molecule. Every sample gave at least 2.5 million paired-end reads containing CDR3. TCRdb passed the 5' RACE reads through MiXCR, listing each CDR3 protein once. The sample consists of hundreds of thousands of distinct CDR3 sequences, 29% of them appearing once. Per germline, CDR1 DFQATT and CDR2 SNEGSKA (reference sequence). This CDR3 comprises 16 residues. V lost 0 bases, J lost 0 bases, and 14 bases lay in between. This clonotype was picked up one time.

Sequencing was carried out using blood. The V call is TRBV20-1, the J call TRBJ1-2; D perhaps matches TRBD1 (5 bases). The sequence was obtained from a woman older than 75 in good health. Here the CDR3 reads CSARDLRGSANYGYTF. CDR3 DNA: TGCAGTGCTAGAGATCTCCGGGGGTCAGCTAACTATGGCTACACCTTC.